This T cell receptor (beta chain) was retrieved from a study of T cells in Graves' hyperthyroidism and ophthalmopathy. Study-wide background: Peripheral blood was drawn at first diagnosis, prior to all treatment. Study-wide findings and caveats: Within blood appeared most thyroid clonotypes that had expanded above 0.001.

Around 10 ml fresh peripheral blood yielded the PBMCs. The TCR beta CDR3 regions underwent amplification using RNA transcripts as the source. An initial round of RT-PCR targeting the TCR CDR3 relied on the HTBI primer set. One entry per CDR3 protein results from TCRdb running MiXCR on the multiplex PCR reads. This table holds about 420,000 distinct CDR3 sequences, approximately 15% found once. This clonotype was counted at least ten times. As yet, its antigen is unknown. Germline CDR1 reads DFQATT; CDR2 reads SNEGSKA (reference sequence). The CDR3 length is 18 residues. Losses at the gene ends were 5 bases for V and 5 bases for J; bases not matched to a gene: 14.

What was sequenced was blood. The chain employs TRBV20-1 and TRBJ2-3, with TRBD2 identical over 15 bases. The TCR sequence derives from a woman younger than 35 with Graves' hyperthyroidism. The CDR3 nucleotides read TGCAGTGCTCTAACGGGACTAGCGGGGGGACTCGGTAAAGATACGCAGTATTTT. It yields the protein CSALTGLAGGLGKDTQYF.